Listed below are T cell receptor beta chains from one sample, sequenced in a study of cytomegalovirus exposure and HLA in healthy donors. Generated by immunoSEQ multiplex PCR, the TCRdb table keeps only in-frame clones and is missing some. This sample carries roughly 150,000 clones, over 80% of them seen once, and the ten largest clones take approximately 1.5%. The sequencing input was PBMCs. The receptors come from a woman between 18 and 29 years old in good health and CMV-seronegative. Both conserved end residues are part of each CDR3. The D gene is left open where the match is weak. Clone size appears in some rows only: once, few, many, or a class for an expanded clone.

cdr3_aa,cdr3_nt,j_call,d_call,clone_size,v_call
CAWSFAGGNQPQHF,TGTGCCTGGAGTTTTGCAGGGGGCAATCAGCCCCAGCATTTT,TRBJ1-5,NA,NA,TRBV30
CASSYFGGQGDTGELFF,TGTGCCAGCAGCTACTTCGGAGGACAGGGAGACACCGGGGAGCTGTTTTTT,TRBJ2-2,TRBD1,once,TRBV5-6
CASSLYWGDHNTDTGELFF,TGTGCCAGCAGTTTATATTGGGGGGACCACAATACTGACACCGGGGAGCTGTTTTTT,TRBJ2-2,NA,few,TRBV28
CASSLEQDRPYEQYF,TGTGCCAGCAGCTTAGAGCAGGACAGGCCCTACGAGCAGTACTTC,TRBJ2-7,TRBD1,few,TRBV7-6
CASSLGGPYEQYF,TGTGCCAGCAGCTTAGGTGGGCCTTACGAGCAGTACTTC,TRBJ2-7,NA,few,TRBV5-6
CASSLPQGVTGELFF,TGTGCCAGCAGCTTACCACAGGGGGTCACCGGGGAGCTGTTTTTT,TRBJ2-2,TRBD1,NA,TRBV11-2
CASSGESTYEQYF,TGTGCCAGCTCAGGGGAATCGACCTACGAGCAGTACTTC,TRBJ2-7,NA,NA,TRBV2
CASSPEGAGANVLTF,TGTGCCAGCTCACCAGAGGGGGCGGGGGCCAACGTCCTGACTTTC,TRBJ2-6,TRBD1,NA,TRBV18
CASSMAGGFGDTQYF,TGTGCCAGTAGTATGGCGGGGGGTTTCGGAGATACGCAGTATTTT,TRBJ2-3,TRBD2,NA,TRBV19
CSVEGQGPSTQNYGYTF,TGCAGCGTTGAGGGGCAAGGCCCCTCAACACAAAACTATGGCTACACCTTC,TRBJ1-2,NA,NA,TRBV29-1
CASGGGGENAEAFF,TGTGCCAGCGGGGGGGGCGGGGAGAATGCTGAAGCTTTCTTT,TRBJ1-1,NA,NA,TRBV11-2
CASSWGLAGGYEQYF,TGTGCCAGCAGCTGGGGACTAGCGGGGGGCTACGAGCAGTACTTC,TRBJ2-7,TRBD2,NA,TRBV11-2
CASSFLGAGVWAFF,TGTGCCAGCAGTTTTCTAGGCGCCGGGGTATGGGCTTTCTTT,TRBJ1-1,NA,NA,TRBV28
CASSVGEQGVNYGYTF,TGTGCCAGCAGCGTGGGGGAACAGGGCGTTAACTATGGCTACACCTTC,TRBJ1-2,NA,NA,TRBV7-9
CASSLLSDRAYNEQFF,TGTGCCAGCAGCTTATTGTCGGACAGGGCTTACAATGAGCAGTTCTTC,TRBJ2-1,TRBD1,few,TRBV5-8
CASSQAGRGGTDTQYF,TGCGCCAGCAGCCAAGCCGGGCGGGGGGGCACAGATACGCAGTATTTT,TRBJ2-3,TRBD2,NA,TRBV4-1
CASSLSFSGAGGPGIQYF,TGTGCCAGCAGCTTATCCTTCTCTGGAGCGGGGGGGCCGGGCATTCAGTACTTC,TRBJ2-4,TRBD2,NA,TRBV7-2
CASSLRGGLEKLFF,TGTGCCAGCAGCTTGAGGGGAGGGTTGGAAAAACTGTTTTTT,TRBJ1-4,NA,NA,TRBV5-5
CASSGYGYTF,TGTGCCTCCTCCGGCTATGGCTACACCTTC,TRBJ1-2,NA,NA,TRBV30
CASSLGLGGGRTNEQFF,TGCGCCAGCAGCTTAGGACTTGGGGGGGGTAGGACGAATGAGCAGTTCTTC,TRBJ2-1,TRBD2,NA,TRBV5-1
CASSPDRAVDTIYF,TGTGCCAGCAGCCCTGACAGGGCTGTCGACACCATATATTTT,TRBJ1-3,NA,NA,TRBV21-1
CAWTRVGQGGLTQYF,TGTGCCTGGACTCGGGTTGGACAGGGAGGCCTTACGCAGTATTTT,TRBJ2-3,TRBD1,NA,TRBV30
CASSPGAFSGNTIYF,TGTGCCAGCTCACCAGGGGCCTTCTCTGGAAACACCATATATTTT,TRBJ1-3,NA,NA,TRBV18
CATSRDRRWRFAYEQYF,TGTGCCACCAGCAGAGATAGGAGGTGGCGTTTTGCCTACGAGCAGTACTTC,TRBJ2-7,NA,NA,TRBV15
CSVKDRGSSYEQYF,TGCAGCGTTAAGGACAGGGGGTCCTCCTACGAGCAGTACTTC,TRBJ2-7,TRBD1,NA,TRBV29-1
CARSQTTRDSLRYTF,TGTGCCAGAAGCCAGACAACCCGGGACAGCCTACGATACACCTTC,TRBJ1-2,TRBD1,NA,TRBV5-3
CASSLGTGVMNTEAFF,TGTGCCAGCAGCCTGGGGACAGGGGTCATGAACACTGAAGCTTTCTTT,TRBJ1-1,TRBD1,NA,TRBV7-9
CASSVTGTNQPQHF,TGTGCCAGCAGCGTGACAGGGACCAATCAGCCCCAGCATTTT,TRBJ1-5,TRBD1,NA,TRBV5-6